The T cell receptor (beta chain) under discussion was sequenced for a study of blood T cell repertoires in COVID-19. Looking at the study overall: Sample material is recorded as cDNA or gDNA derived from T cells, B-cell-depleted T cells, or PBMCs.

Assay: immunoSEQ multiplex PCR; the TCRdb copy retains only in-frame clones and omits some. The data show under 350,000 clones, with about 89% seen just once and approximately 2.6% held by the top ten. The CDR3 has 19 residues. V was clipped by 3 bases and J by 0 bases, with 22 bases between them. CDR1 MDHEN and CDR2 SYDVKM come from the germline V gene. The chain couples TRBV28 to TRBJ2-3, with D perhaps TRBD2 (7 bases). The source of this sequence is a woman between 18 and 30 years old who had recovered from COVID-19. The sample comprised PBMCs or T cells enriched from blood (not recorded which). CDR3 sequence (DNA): TGTGCCAGCAGTTTTTCCCCTCGACTAGCAGGGGATAGCACAGATACGCAGTATTTT. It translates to CASSFSPRLAGDSTDTQYF.